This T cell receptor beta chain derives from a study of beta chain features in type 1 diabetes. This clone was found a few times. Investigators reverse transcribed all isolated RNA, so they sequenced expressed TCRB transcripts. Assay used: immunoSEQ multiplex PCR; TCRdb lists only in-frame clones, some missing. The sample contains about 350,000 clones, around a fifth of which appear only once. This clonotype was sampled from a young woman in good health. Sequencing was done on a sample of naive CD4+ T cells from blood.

Here the CDR3 DNA reads TGTGCCAGCACCCCGGGGGGCGGAGAGACCCAGTACTTC. Protein: CASTPGGGETQYF. The chain is built from TRBV9 and TRBJ2-5; TRBD2 is a possible D gene (7 bases). In germline, CDR1 is SGDLS, CDR2 YYNGEE. CDR3 size: 13 residues. The V and J ends lost 6 bases and 4 bases respectively, with 13 bases between them.